Each of the 22 T cell receptor beta chains below was sequenced from the same sample in a study of lymphopenia after photon versus proton radiotherapy. Sequenced by immunoSEQ multiplex PCR; TCRdb stores in-frame clones only, minus some. The sample gives tens of thousands of clones, about 92% of which show up once; about a sixth is in the top ten. Sequenced here: peripheral blood, sampled from a patient treated with photon-based radiotherapy. The source of these receptors is a woman between 40 and 50 years old with cholangiocarcinoma.

The chain joins TRBV5-4 to TRBJ2-1; D is uncertain. The CDR3 runs to 14 residues. The V and J ends lost 4 bases and 5 bases respectively, with 13 bases between them. The germline V gene has CDR1 SGHNT and CDR2 YYREEE (reference sequence). CDR3 nucleotide sequence: TGTGCCAGCAGCCCCCTGCCTGACCACAATGAGCAGTTCTTC. Translation gives CASSPLPDHNEQFF.

In nucleotides, the CDR3 is TGCAGCGTTGACCGTAGGACGTCTCTGGCCTCGAACACTGAAGCTTTCTTT. It translates to CSVDRRTSLASNTEAFF. The chain employs TRBV29-1 and TRBJ1-1; no definite D call. V lost 3 bases, J lost 1 base, and 21 bases lay in between. The CDR3 runs to 17 residues. CDR1 is SQVTM, CDR2 ANQGSEA, per germline.

This clone occurred once. The V gene is TRBV28, the J gene TRBJ1-1; D is possibly TRBD1 (6 bases). The CDR3 loop spans 12 amino acids. Germline V gene sequence: CDR1 MDHEN, CDR2 SYDVKM. Trimming removed 6 bases at V and 6 bases at J, with 11 bases between. The CDR3: CASRFGGPEAFF. The CDR3 coding sequence is TGTGCCAGCAGATTTGGGGGCCCTGAAGCTTTCTTT.

V usage is TRBV20-1 and J usage is TRBJ1-1; D gene ambiguous. The V and J ends lost 6 bases and 5 bases respectively, with 10 bases between them. Germline CDR1 reads DFQATT; CDR2 reads SNEGSKA (reference sequence). The CDR3 is 11 amino acids. CDR3 nucleotides: TGCAGTGCCAAGCGGTATACTGAAGCTTTCTTT. This sequence encodes CSAKRYTEAFF.

V is TRBV5-1 and J is TRBJ2-1, with a possible D match to TRBD2 (5 bases). This CDR3 contains 14 residues. The germline V gene has CDR1 SGHRS and CDR2 YFSETQ. V lost 4 bases and J 5 bases, leaving 13 bases between the germline ends. The CDR3 is CASSPGLIDNEQFF. The CDR3 coding sequence is TGCGCCAGCAGCCCCGGACTCATAGACAATGAGCAGTTCTTC.

This chain links TRBV2 with TRBJ2-1; no clear D. Trimming stripped 1 base from V and 0 bases from J, with 10 bases between. The CDR3 sequence is 16 residues long. Germline V gene sequence: CDR1 SNHLY, CDR2 FYNNEI. Written as DNA, the CDR3 is TGTGCCAGCAGTGAAGGTCCCCAGAGCTCCTACAATGAGCAGTTCTTC. It encodes CASSEGPQSSYNEQFF. Using reference TRBV2 and TRBJ2-1 for the parts outside the CDR3, the full variable domain is EPEVTQTPSHQVTQMGQEVILRCVPISNHLYFYWYRQILGQKVEFLVSFYNNEISEKSEIFDDQFSVERPDGSNFTLKIRSTKLEDSAMYFCASSEGPQSSYNEQFFGPGTRLTVL.

The V gene is TRBV5-1, the J gene TRBJ1-3; D is unresolved. The germline V gene has CDR1 SGHRS and CDR2 YFSETQ. V was clipped by 0 bases and J by 4 bases, with 5 bases between them. This CDR3 has 13 residues. The CDR3 sequence: CASSLGSGNTIYF. In DNA, the CDR3 is TGCGCCAGCAGCTTGGGGTCGGGAAACACCATATATTTT.

The gene calls are TRBV11-2 and TRBJ2-1; 13 bases agree with TRBD2. The V gene end was trimmed by 5 bases and the J gene end by 6 bases; junction bases not matched to a gene: 10. The CDR3 runs to 17 residues. Germline values: CDR1 SGHAT, CDR2 FQNNGV. The CDR3 protein is CASSTGLAGSMGNEQFF. The CDR3 nucleotides are TGTGCCAGCAGCACGGGACTAGCGGGGAGTATGGGCAATGAGCAGTTCTTC.

The chain links TRBV27 to TRBJ1-2; maybe TRBD1 (5 bases). Germline V gene sequence: CDR1 MNHEY, CDR2 SMNVEV (reference sequence). The CDR3 is made up of 14 amino acids. Between the trimmed V and J ends, which lost 5 bases and 0 bases, there was a span of 10 bases. In DNA, the CDR3 is TGTGCCAGCAGTCCCCGACAGTCTAACTATGGCTACACCTTC. It translates to CASSPRQSNYGYTF.

This chain uses TRBV19 with TRBJ1-1; the D is unclear. The CDR3 has 13 residues. Germline CDR1 and CDR2: LNHDA and SQIVND (reference sequence). Trimming shortened V by 7 bases and J by 3 bases, and 12 bases separated the two germline ends. The CDR3 loop is CASTDDRDTEAFF. The CDR3 DNA reads as TGTGCCAGTACCGACGACCGTGACACTGAAGCTTTCTTT.

V is TRBV29-1 and J is TRBJ2-7; the match to TRBD1 covers 11 bases. V lost 4 bases, J lost 4 bases, and 6 bases stayed unmatched. Germline V CDR1 and CDR2: SQVTM, ANQGSEA. There are 14 residues in the CDR3. CDR3 protein: CSVVRGTGGYEQYF. The CDR3 DNA follows: TGCAGCGTTGTCAGGGGGACAGGGGGGTACGAGCAGTACTTC.

The chain couples TRBV11-2 to TRBJ1-4; TRBD1 might be the D (6 bases). The CDR3 extends over 18 amino acids. V was trimmed by 5 bases and J by 0 bases, leaving 19 bases between them. Looked up from germline, CDR1 is SGHAT and CDR2 is FQNNGV. This CDR3 reads CASSRGGAGLTTNEKLFF. The CDR3 DNA reads as TGTGCCAGCAGCCGTGGGGGGGCAGGGCTTACAACTAATGAAAAACTGTTTTTT.

The rearrangement links TRBV9 to TRBJ2-5; D call uncertain. Deletions cut 0 bases from V and 4 bases from J, with 7 bases between. This CDR3 contains 13 residues. Germline V gene data show CDR1 as SGDLS and CDR2 as YYNGEE. CDR3 coding DNA: TGTGCCAGCAGCGTAGACCCTGTAGAGACCCAGTACTTC. It encodes CASSVDPVETQYF. The variable domain in full, with the rest retrieved from reference TRBV9 and TRBJ2-5, is DSGVTQTPKHLITATGQRVTLRCSPRSGDLSVYWYQQSLDQGLQFLIQYYNGEERAKGNILERFSAQQFPDLHSELNLSSLELGDSALYFCASSVDPVETQYFGPGTRLLVL.

The chain joins TRBV5-6 to TRBJ1-3, with D perhaps matching TRBD1 (5 bases). V was shortened by 4 bases and J by 4 bases, with 18 bases between the two germline ends. The CDR3 is made up of 16 amino acids. Germline-derived CDR1 and CDR2 are SGHDT and YYEEEE. The CDR3: CASSDGLGLAGNTIYF. The CDR3 DNA sequence: TGTGCCAGCAGCGACGGCTTGGGGCTAGCCGGAAACACCATATATTTT.

This rearrangement joins TRBV28 to TRBJ1-1; no clear D. Germline V gives CDR1 MDHEN, CDR2 SYDVKM. CDR3 length: 14 amino acids. The V and J ends lost 6 bases and 0 bases respectively, with 11 bases between them. The CDR3: CASRAPGLNTEAFF. The CDR3 DNA is TGTGCCAGCAGAGCCCCCGGGCTGAACACTGAAGCTTTCTTT.

The chain combines TRBV5-6 with TRBJ1-1; no reliable D call. CDR1 is SGHDT, CDR2 YYEEEE, per germline. The CDR3 sequence is 13 residues long. Trimming stripped 0 bases from V and 2 bases from J, with 5 bases between. CDR3 region: CASSLARNTEAFF. The CDR3 DNA follows: TGTGCCAGCAGCTTGGCCCGCAACACTGAAGCTTTCTTT.

The chain is built from TRBV30 and TRBJ2-7, with 8 bases that match TRBD2. V was pared by 2 bases and J by 2 bases, with 8 bases of the junction left unmatched. In germline, CDR1 is GTSNPN, CDR2 SVGIG (reference sequence). The CDR3 runs 15 residues. The CDR3 is CAWSTPGLGPYEQYF. CDR3 DNA: TGTGCCTGGAGTACTCCGGGACTAGGCCCCTACGAGCAGTACTTC.

This chain links TRBV30 with TRBJ2-5; TRBD2 is a possible D gene (5 bases). The CDR3 spans 15 residues. Germline CDR1 and CDR2: GTSNPN and SVGIG (reference sequence). Trimming shortened V by 5 bases and J by 3 bases, and 19 bases separated the two germline ends. The CDR3 region has the DNA TGTGCCTGGCTCCCCTTACGGGGTCCGAAAGAGACCCAGTACTTC. This encodes CAWLPLRGPKETQYF.

The V call is TRBV28, the J call TRBJ1-2; D is uncertain. Germline V CDR1 and CDR2: MDHEN, SYDVKM. V shed 4 bases and J shed 7 bases, with 16 bases lying between them. CDR3 length equals 14 residues. The CDR3 sequence: CASSYTDGLSGYTF. CDR3 bases: TGTGCCAGCAGTTATACGGACGGTTTATCTGGCTACACCTTC.

This sequence joins TRBV4-1 and TRBJ1-1; D remains unclear. CDR1 MGHRA and CDR2 YSYEKL come from the germline V gene. The CDR3 contains 15 residues. Trimming pared 1 base from V and 0 bases from J, leaving 9 bases between. This chain's CDR3 is CASSQAPTVNTEAFF. DNA for the CDR3: TGCGCCAGCAGCCAAGCGCCGACGGTGAACACTGAAGCTTTCTTT.

The V call is TRBV28, the J call TRBJ1-2; D is ambiguous. With 8 bases removed from V and 4 bases from J, the gap between germline ends came to 14 bases. The CDR3 contains 13 residues. Germline CDR1 and CDR2: MDHEN and SYDVKM. The CDR3 loop reads CASFLRPGYGYTF. As DNA, the CDR3 is TGTGCCAGCTTCTTAAGGCCAGGCTATGGCTACACCTTC.

CDR3 nucleotides: TGTGCCAGCTCACCAGAGACAGGGGGCTTTCGGTCACAAGAGACCCAGTACTTC. Residues: CASSPETGGFRSQETQYF. This sequence joins TRBV18 and TRBJ2-5; 10 bases agree with TRBD1. The length of the CDR3 is 18 residues. With 2 bases clipped from V and 2 bases from J, the junction kept 11 bases outside the gene matches. From germline, CDR1 is KGHSH and CDR2 LQKENI. Variable domain in full (rest from reference TRBV18 and TRBJ2-5): NAGVMQNPRHLVRRRGQEARLRCSPMKGHSHVYWYRQLPEEGLKFMVYLQKENIIDESGMPKERFSAEFPKEGPSILRIQQVVRGDSAAYFCASSPETGGFRSQETQYFGPGTRLLVL.